This T cell receptor (beta chain) was observed in a study of blood T cell repertoires in COVID-19. Study in general: Samples taken during acute and convalescent COVID-19 were collected in the United States, Italy and Spain.

Only in-frame clones appear in the TCRdb table, and some are missing; sequencing was by immunoSEQ multiplex PCR. The table shows 40,000 to 55,000 clones, with roughly three quarters occurring only once. This clone has just a few counts. The CDR3 loop spans 15 amino acids. The ends lost 6 bases at V and 8 bases at J; junction bases unmatched: 10. From germline, CDR1 is ENHRY and CDR2 SYGVKD. V and J are TRBV10-3 and TRBJ1-2; TRBD1 matches at 12 bases. The sequenced material came from peripheral blood. The sequence was collected from a man in his 70s with acute or convalescent COVID-19. The CDR3 loop is CAIRPHGTGGRGYTF. The CDR3 bases are TGTGCCATCAGACCCCACGGGACAGGGGGCAGAGGCTACACCTTC.